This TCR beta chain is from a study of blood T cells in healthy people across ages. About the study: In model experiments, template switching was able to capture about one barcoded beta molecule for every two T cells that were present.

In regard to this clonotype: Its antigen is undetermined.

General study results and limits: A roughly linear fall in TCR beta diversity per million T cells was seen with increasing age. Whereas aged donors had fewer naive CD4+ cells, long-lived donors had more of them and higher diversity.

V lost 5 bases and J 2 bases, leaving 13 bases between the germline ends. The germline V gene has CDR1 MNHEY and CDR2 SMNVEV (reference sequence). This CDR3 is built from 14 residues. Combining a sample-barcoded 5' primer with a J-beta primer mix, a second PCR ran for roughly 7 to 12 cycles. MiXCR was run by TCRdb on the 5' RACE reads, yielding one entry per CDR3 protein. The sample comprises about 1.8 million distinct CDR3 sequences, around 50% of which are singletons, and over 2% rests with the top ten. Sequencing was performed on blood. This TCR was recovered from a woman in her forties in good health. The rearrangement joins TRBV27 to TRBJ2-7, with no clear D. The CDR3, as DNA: TGTGCCAGCAGTGTAAATTCGAACCCCTACGAGCAGTACTTC. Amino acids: CASSVNSNPYEQYF.